The present entry profiles one T cell receptor (beta chain) with its context. With 3 bases removed from V and 3 bases from J, the gap between germline ends came to 11 bases. The CDR3 has 14 residues. Germline V gene sequence: CDR1 MNHEY, CDR2 SMNVEV (reference sequence). These data originate in a study of type 1 and type 2 diabetes patients. Genomic DNA was the PCR template. Amplification of the beta chain CDR3 used 30 forward and 13 reverse multiplex primers. TCRdb re-called the multiplex PCR reads with MiXCR, one entry per CDR3 protein. The sample lists a few hundred thousand distinct CDR3 sequences; around 47% were seen once.

The clonotype comes from a man younger than 35 with type 2 diabetes. This chain uses TRBV27 with TRBJ1-1; D is uncertain. The sequenced material came from peripheral blood mononuclear cells (PBMCs). The CDR3 is CASSFLDGYTEAFF. CDR3 DNA sequence: TGTGCCAGCAGTTTCTTGGACGGATACACTGAAGCTTTCTTT.